Sequencing of this TCR beta chain was carried out in a study of blood T cells in healthy people across ages. PCR was performed a second time for about 6 to 12 cycles using a sample-barcoded 5' primer and a J-beta primer mix. MiXCR was run by TCRdb on the 5' RACE reads, yielding one entry per CDR3 protein. This table has about 1,600,000 distinct CDR3 sequences, 40% to 50% appearing once. The CDR3 covers 12 residues. CDR1 and CDR2 from the germline V gene are LNHNV and YYDKDF (reference sequence). Deletions cut 2 bases from V and 4 bases from J, with 5 bases between. Sequenced material: blood. This clonotype originated in a woman aged 18 to 35 in good health. The chain joins TRBV15 to TRBJ1-2; no clear D gene. The CDR3, as DNA: TGTGCCACCAGCAGACAGAGCTATGGCTACACCTTC. Amino acid sequence: CATSRQSYGYTF. Supplemented by reference TRBV15 and TRBJ1-2, the full variable domain reads DAMVIQNPRYQVTQFGKPVTLSCSQTLNHNVMYWYQQKSSQAPKLLFHYYDKDFNNEADTPDNFQSRRPNTSFCFLDIRSPGLGDTAMYLCATSRQSYGYTFGSGTRLTVV.